This T cell receptor beta chain was identified in a study of CD8+CD57+ T cells in acquired aplastic anemia. CDR3 and TCR beta VDJ profiling relied on genomic DNA as the template. One entry per CDR3 protein results from TCRdb running MiXCR on the reads. The sample has roughly 250,000 distinct CDR3 sequences; roughly 82% are singletons. Comment on this clonotype: Being one base from a much bigger clone, this may be a read error.

Germline-derived CDR1 and CDR2 are LNHNV and YYDKDF (reference sequence). CDR3 length: 14 amino acids. Previously, flow cytometry had revealed CD8+CD57+ cell expansion in the patients chosen for sequencing. The chain employs TRBV15 and TRBJ2-3, with D perhaps matching TRBD2 (6 bases). Material: sorted CD4+, CD8+, or CD8+CD57+ T cells (not recorded which) from PBMCs. The receptor was isolated from a human donor with aplastic anemia. Written as DNA, the CDR3 is TGTGCCAGCAGCAGGGCGGGAAGTCCCGATACGCAGTATTTT. This encodes CASSRAGSPDTQYF.